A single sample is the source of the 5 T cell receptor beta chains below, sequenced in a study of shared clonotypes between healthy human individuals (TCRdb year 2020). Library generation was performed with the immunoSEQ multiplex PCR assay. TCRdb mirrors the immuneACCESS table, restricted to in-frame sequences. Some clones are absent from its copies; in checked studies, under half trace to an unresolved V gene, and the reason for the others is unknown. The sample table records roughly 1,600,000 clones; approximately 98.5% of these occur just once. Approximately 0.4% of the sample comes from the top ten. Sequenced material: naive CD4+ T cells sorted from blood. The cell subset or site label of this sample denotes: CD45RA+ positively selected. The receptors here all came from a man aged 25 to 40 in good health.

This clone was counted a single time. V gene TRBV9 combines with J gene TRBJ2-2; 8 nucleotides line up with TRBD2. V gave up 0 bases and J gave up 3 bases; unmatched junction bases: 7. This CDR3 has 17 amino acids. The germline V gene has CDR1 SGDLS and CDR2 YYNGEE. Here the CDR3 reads CASSVGAGTRHTGELFF. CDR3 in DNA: TGTGCCAGCAGCGTAGGAGCCGGGACTAGGCACACCGGGGAGCTGTTTTTT.

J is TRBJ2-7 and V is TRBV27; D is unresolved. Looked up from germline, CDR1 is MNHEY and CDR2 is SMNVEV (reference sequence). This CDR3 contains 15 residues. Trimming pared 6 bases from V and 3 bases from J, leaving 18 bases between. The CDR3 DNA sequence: TGTGCCAGCAGGCCCCCCTATCGCCTAGACTACGAGCAGTACTTC. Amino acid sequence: CASRPPYRLDYEQYF.

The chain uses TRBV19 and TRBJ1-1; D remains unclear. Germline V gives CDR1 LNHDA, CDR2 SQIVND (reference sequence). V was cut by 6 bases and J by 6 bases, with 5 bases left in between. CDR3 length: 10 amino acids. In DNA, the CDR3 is TGTGCCAGTAGCGGTTCTGAAGCTTTCTTT. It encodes CASSGSEAFF.

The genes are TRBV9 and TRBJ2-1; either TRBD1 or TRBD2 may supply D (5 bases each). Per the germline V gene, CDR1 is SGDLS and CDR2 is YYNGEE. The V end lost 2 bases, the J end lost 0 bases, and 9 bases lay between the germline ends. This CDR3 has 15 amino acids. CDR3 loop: CASSVPGSSYNEQFF. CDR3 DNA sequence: TGTGCCAGCAGCGTCCCAGGGAGCTCCTACAATGAGCAGTTCTTC.

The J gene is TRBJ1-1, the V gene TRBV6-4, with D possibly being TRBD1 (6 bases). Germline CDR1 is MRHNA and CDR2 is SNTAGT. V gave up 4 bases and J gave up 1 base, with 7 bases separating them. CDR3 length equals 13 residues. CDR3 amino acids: CASSVQGNTEAFF. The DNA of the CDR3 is TGTGCCAGCAGTGTACAGGGGAACACTGAAGCTTTCTTT.